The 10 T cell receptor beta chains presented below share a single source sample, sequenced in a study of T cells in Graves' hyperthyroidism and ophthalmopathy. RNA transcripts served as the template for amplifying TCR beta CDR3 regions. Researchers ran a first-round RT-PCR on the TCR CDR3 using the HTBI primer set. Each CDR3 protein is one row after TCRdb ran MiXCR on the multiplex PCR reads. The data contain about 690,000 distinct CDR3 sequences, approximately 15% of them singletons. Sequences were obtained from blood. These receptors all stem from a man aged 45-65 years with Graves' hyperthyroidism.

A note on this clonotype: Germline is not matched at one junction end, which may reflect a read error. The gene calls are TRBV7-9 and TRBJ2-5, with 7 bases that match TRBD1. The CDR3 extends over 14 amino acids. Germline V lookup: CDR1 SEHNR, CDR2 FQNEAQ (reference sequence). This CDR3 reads CARSFGTGVETQYF. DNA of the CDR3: TGTGCCCGCAGCTTCGGAACAGGGGTGGAGACCCAGTACTTC.

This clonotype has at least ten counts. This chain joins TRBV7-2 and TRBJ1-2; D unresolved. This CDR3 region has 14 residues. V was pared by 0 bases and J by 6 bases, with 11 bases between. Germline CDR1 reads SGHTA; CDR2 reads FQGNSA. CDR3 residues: CASSLARSTHGYTF. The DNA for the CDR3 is TGTGCCAGCAGCTTAGCACGCAGTACCCATGGCTACACCTTC.

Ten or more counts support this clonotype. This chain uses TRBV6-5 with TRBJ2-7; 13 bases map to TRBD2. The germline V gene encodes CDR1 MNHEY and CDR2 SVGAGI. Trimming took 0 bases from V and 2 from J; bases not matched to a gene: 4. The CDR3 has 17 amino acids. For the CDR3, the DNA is TGTGCCAGCAGTTACTCGGGACTAGCGGGAACCACCTACGAGCAGTACTTC. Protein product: CASSYSGLAGTTYEQYF.

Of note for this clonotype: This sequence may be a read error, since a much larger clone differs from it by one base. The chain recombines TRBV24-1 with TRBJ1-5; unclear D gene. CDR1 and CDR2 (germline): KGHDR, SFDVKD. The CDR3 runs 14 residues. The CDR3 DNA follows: TGTGCCGCCAGTGAGGGAGTGAGCAATCAGCCCCAGCATTTT. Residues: CAASEGVSNQPQHF.

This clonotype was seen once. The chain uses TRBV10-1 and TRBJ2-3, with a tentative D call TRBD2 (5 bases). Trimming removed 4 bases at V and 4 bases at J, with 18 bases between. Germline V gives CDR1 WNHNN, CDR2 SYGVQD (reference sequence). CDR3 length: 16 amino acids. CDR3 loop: CASSVGVWRSADTQYF. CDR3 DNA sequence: TGCGCCAGCAGTGTCGGGGTCTGGAGATCCGCAGATACGCAGTATTTT.

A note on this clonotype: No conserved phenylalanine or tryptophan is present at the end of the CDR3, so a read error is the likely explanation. The CDR3 region has the DNA TGTGCCAGCAGGCTGACATCTCAAGAGACCCAGTACCTC. It translates to CASRLTSQETQYL. J is TRBJ2-5 and V is TRBV28; D remains ambiguous. Germline CDR1 reads MDHEN; CDR2 reads SYDVKM. The CDR3 consists of 13 residues. V was cut by 6 bases and J by 2 bases, with 10 bases left in between.

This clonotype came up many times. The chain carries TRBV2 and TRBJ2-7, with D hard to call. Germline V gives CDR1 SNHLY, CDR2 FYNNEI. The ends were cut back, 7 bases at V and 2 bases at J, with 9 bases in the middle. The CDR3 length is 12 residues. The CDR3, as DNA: TGTGCCAGCATAATGGGAACCTACGAGCAGTACTTC. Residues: CASIMGTYEQYF.

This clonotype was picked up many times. The CDR3, as DNA: TGTGCCAGCAGTCCAGAAATAGCGGGAGGGCAGTACTTC. It codes for CASSPEIAGGQYF. The rearrangement uses TRBV28 and TRBJ2-7; TRBD2 aligns across 10 bases. This CDR3 contains 13 residues. The germline gives CDR1 MDHEN, CDR2 SYDVKM. The trim removed 5 bases at V and 9 bases at J, leaving 7 bases unmatched.

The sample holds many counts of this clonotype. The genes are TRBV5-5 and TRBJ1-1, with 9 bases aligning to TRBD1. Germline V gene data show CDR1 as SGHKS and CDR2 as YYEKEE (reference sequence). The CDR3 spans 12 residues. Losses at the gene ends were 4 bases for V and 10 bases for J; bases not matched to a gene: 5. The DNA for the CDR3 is TGTGCCAGCAGCCTGGACAGGGGCGGAGCTTTCTTT. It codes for CASSLDRGGAFF. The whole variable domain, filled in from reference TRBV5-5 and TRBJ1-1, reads DAGVTQSPTHLIKTRGQQVTLRCSPISGHKSVSWYQQVLGQGPQFIFQYYEKEERGRGNFPDRFSARQFPNYSSELNVNALLLGDSALYLCASSLDRGGAFFGQGTRLTVV.

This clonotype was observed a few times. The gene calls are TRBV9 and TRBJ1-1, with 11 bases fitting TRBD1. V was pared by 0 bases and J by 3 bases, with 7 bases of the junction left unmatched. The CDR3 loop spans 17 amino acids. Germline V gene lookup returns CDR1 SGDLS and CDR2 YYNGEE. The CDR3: CASSVEGQGGPDTEAFF. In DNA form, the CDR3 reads TGTGCCAGCAGCGTAGAGGGACAGGGGGGCCCGGACACTGAAGCTTTCTTT.